These 13 T cell receptor beta chains share one sample of origin, sequenced in a study of blood T cell repertoires in COVID-19. The protocol was immunoSEQ multiplex PCR, while the TCRdb copy is restricted to in-frame clones and leaves out a portion. The sample lists 150,000 or so clones, roughly 76% occurring once. The material sequenced was peripheral blood. The source of these receptors is a woman in her fifties or sixties with active or convalescent COVID-19.

The chain has TRBV6-5 and TRBJ1-1; D call uncertain. Trimming pared 2 bases from V and 0 bases from J, leaving 13 bases between. This CDR3 comprises 16 residues. The germline gives CDR1 MNHEY, CDR2 SVGAGI. In DNA, the CDR3 is TGTGCCAGCAGTTACGGTATAGTCCGGGTGAACACTGAAGCTTTCTTT. Protein sequence: CASSYGIVRVNTEAFF.

The CDR3 protein is CASTSHMEGYTF. CDR3 in DNA: TGTGCCAGCACGTCCCACATGGAGGGCTACACCTTC. V usage is TRBV6-6 and J usage is TRBJ1-2; no firm D call. Trimming took 7 bases from V and 8 from J, leaving 14 bases between them. This CDR3 has 12 amino acids. Germline values: CDR1 MNHNY, CDR2 SVGAGI (reference sequence).

This rearrangement joins TRBV19 to TRBJ1-4; D not resolved. CDR3 size: 12 residues. With 5 bases removed from V and 5 bases from J, the gap between germline ends came to 6 bases. Germline loops: CDR1 LNHDA, CDR2 SQIVND (reference sequence). CDR3 nucleotides: TGTGCCAGTAGTTGGCAGAATGAAAAACTGTTTTTT. Translation gives CASSWQNEKLFF.

This sequence joins TRBV6-5 and TRBJ1-4, with a possible D match to TRBD1 (6 bases). Deletions cut 5 bases from V and 4 bases from J, with 14 bases between. Germline V gives CDR1 MNHEY, CDR2 SVGAGI. The CDR3 has 15 residues. The CDR3 DNA sequence: TGTGCCAGCAGTACGACAGGTGCCCTTAATGAAAAACTGTTTTTT. It translates to CASSTTGALNEKLFF.

As regards this clone: Just one base apart from a much larger clone, this may be a read error. Different DNA sequences within this sample yield the same CDR3. In DNA, the CDR3 is TGTGCCAGCAGTTACTCGGGCGCTTTGAGTAATCAGCCCCAGCATTTT. Translation: CASSYSGALSNQPQHF. V gene TRBV6-2 or TRBV6-3 combines with J gene TRBJ1-5; D ambiguous. Deletions cut 0 bases from V and 4 bases from J, with 13 bases between. This CDR3 spans 16 amino acids. The germline V gene encodes CDR1 MNHEY and CDR2 SVGEGT.

The chain carries TRBV30 and TRBJ1-2, with D possibly TRBD1 on 5 matching bases. CDR1 is GTSNPN, CDR2 SVGIG, per germline (reference sequence). V was clipped by 2 bases and J by 8 bases, with 12 bases between them. The CDR3 loop spans 12 amino acids. The CDR3 protein is CAWSPGLGGYTF. In nucleotides, the CDR3 is TGTGCCTGGAGTCCAGGGTTGGGCGGCTACACCTTC.

The genes are TRBV2 and TRBJ2-7; 8 positions match TRBD1. CDR1 is SNHLY, CDR2 FYNNEI, per germline. The CDR3 contains 13 residues. J gave up 3 bases and V 5 bases, and 3 bases lay outside the gene matches. CDR3 loop: CASSRDRIYEQYF. In nucleotides, the CDR3 is TGTGCCAGCAGTCGGGACAGGATCTACGAGCAGTACTTC. Based on the CDR3 plus reference TRBV2 and TRBJ2-7, the full variable domain is EPEVTQTPSHQVTQMGQEVILRCVPISNHLYFYWYRQILGQKVEFLVSFYNNEISEKSEIFDDQFSVERPDGSNFTLKIRSTKLEDSAMYFCASSRDRIYEQYFGPGTRLTVT.

This clone was counted between two and nine times. This specimen includes other DNA sequences encoding the same CDR3. The V and J genes are TRBV7-8 and TRBJ2-7, with D possibly matching TRBD2 (6 bases). Germline V gene sequence: CDR1 SGHVS, CDR2 FQNEAQ. Trimming shortened V by 5 bases and J by 4 bases, and 15 bases separated the two germline ends. The length of the CDR3 is 14 residues. This CDR3 is CASSQRQGGYEQYF. The CDR3 region has the DNA TGTGCCAGCAGCCAAAGGCAGGGAGGTTACGAGCAGTACTTC.

This chain joins TRBV7-2 and TRBJ1-3; D is possibly TRBD1 (5 bases). Germline loops: CDR1 SGHTA, CDR2 FQGNSA. This CDR3 spans 17 amino acids. Trimming removed 3 bases at V and 0 bases at J, with 15 bases between. The CDR3 protein is CASSFSGTFSSGNTIYF. The CDR3 bases are TGTGCCAGCAGCTTCTCAGGGACTTTTAGCTCTGGAAACACCATATATTTT. The full variable domain, rest sourced from reference TRBV7-2 and TRBJ1-3, is GAGVSQSPSNKVTEKGKDVELRCDPISGHTALYWYRQSLGQGLEFLIYFQGNSAPDKSGLPSDRFSAERTGGSVSTLTIQRTQQEDSAVYLCASSFSGTFSSGNTIYFGEGSWLTVV.

This chain uses TRBV2 with TRBJ1-2; 7 bases align to TRBD1. The junction had 7 bases not matched to a gene; V was cut back by 6 bases and J by 3 bases. The germline CDR1 and CDR2 sequences are SNHLY and FYNNEI. This CDR3 has 14 residues. CDR3 sequence: CASRKTGTDYGYTF. The DNA of the CDR3 is TGTGCCAGCAGAAAAACGGGGACAGACTATGGCTACACCTTC.

In its sample, this clone was seen a few times. The V and J genes are TRBV6-5 and TRBJ2-7, with a possible D match to TRBD2 (6 bases). The CDR3 runs to 13 residues. V was shortened by 6 bases and J by 1 base, with 10 bases between the two germline ends. CDR1 is MNHEY and CDR2 is SVGAGI in the germline V gene. The CDR3 sequence is CASSPGSSYEQYF. The CDR3 nucleotides are TGTGCCAGCAGCCCCGGGAGTTCCTACGAGCAGTACTTC.

The chain employs TRBV18 and TRBJ1-2, with 8 bases aligning to TRBD1. V trimming: 3 bases; J trimming: 6 bases; junction bases outside the gene matches: 12. The CDR3 has 16 amino acids. Germline loops: CDR1 KGHSH, CDR2 LQKENI. CDR3 residues: CASSPGQEPLPHGYTF. The CDR3 nucleotides read TGTGCCAGCTCACCGGGACAGGAACCTCTACCCCATGGCTACACCTTC.

This chain joins TRBV5-1 and TRBJ1-3; D is possibly TRBD1 (6 bases). The CDR3 is 16 residues long. Deletions cut 4 bases from V and 0 bases from J, with 14 bases between. Germline V gene lookup returns CDR1 SGHRS and CDR2 YFSETQ. CDR3: CASSRGAASSGNTIYF. The CDR3 DNA reads TGCGCCAGCAGCCGGGGGGCAGCCAGCTCTGGAAACACCATATATTTT.